This entry lists 25 T cell receptor beta chains sequenced from one sample in a study of regulatory T cells in long-lasting Graves disease. HTBI primers from iRepertoire and Arm-PCR of CDR3 regions yielded the TCR beta libraries. MiXCR was run by TCRdb on the multiplex PCR reads, yielding one entry per CDR3 protein. The sample carries 200,000 to 250,000 distinct CDR3 sequences, roughly a fifth recorded once. Time point noted: newly diagnosed GD, antithyroid drugs for less than 3 months. RNA from PBMCs was the source of the TCR library. These data were likewise used in another study, on T cells in Graves' hyperthyroidism and ophthalmopathy.

Sequencing used peripheral blood mononuclear cells (PBMCs), obtained at new diagnosis, from a patient treated with antithyroid drugs. These receptors all stem from a woman in her 30s with Graves disease.

This chain joins TRBV6-1 and TRBJ2-7; the match to TRBD1 covers 10 bases. The CDR3 totals 15 residues. V shed 5 bases, J shed 5 bases, and the junction held 9 bases outside the gene matches. Germline V gene lookup returns CDR1 MNHNS and CDR2 SASEGT. The CDR3 is CASSPFWDRGDEQYF. The CDR3 DNA follows: TGTGCCAGCAGTCCCTTTTGGGACAGGGGTGACGAGCAGTACTTC.

V and J are TRBV6-1 and TRBJ2-2; 9 positions agree with TRBD2. Trimming at V came to 7 bases and at J to 6 bases, leaving 6 bases not matched to a gene. Germline values: CDR1 MNHNS, CDR2 SASEGT. This CDR3 region has 14 residues. The CDR3 loop is CASKQRGAAGELFF. The CDR3 coding sequence is TGTGCCAGCAAGCAGCGGGGGGCCGCCGGGGAGCTGTTTTTT.

V is TRBV11-2 and J is TRBJ2-2; 11 positions agree with TRBD2. Per the germline V gene, CDR1 is SGHAT and CDR2 is FQNNGV. V lost 6 bases to trimming and J lost 0 bases; unmatched junction nucleotides: 6. This CDR3 has 17 residues. CDR3 DNA sequence: TGTGCCAGCAGTTCTGTAGCGGGGGGGCCGAACACCGGGGAGCTGTTTTTT. The encoded protein is CASSSVAGGPNTGELFF.

This clonotype was seen more than once but under ten times. The chain has TRBV28 and TRBJ1-5, with 10 bases that match TRBD1. The CDR3 has 15 residues. The V gene end was trimmed by 6 bases and the J gene end by 6 bases; junction bases not matched to a gene: 8. Germline V CDR1 and CDR2: MDHEN, SYDVKM. The CDR3 coding sequence is TGTGCCAGCAGCCCCGGGACAGGGGAGGCTCAGCCCCAGCATTTT. Encoded protein: CASSPGTGEAQPQHF.

J is TRBJ1-4 and V is TRBV7-9; D unclear. CDR1 is SEHNR, CDR2 FQNEAQ, per germline (reference sequence). The CDR3 has 16 amino acids. Trimming removed 0 bases at V and 5 bases at J, with 13 bases between. The CDR3 DNA reads TGTGCCAGCAGCTTAGCGCGGGGAGGTTTGAATGAAAAACTGTTTTTT. Residues: CASSLARGGLNEKLFF.

This clonotype has a count of ten or more. The chain carries TRBV7-9 and TRBJ2-1; unclear D gene. The germline gives CDR1 SEHNR, CDR2 FQNEAQ (reference sequence). V was cut by 0 bases and J by 10 bases, with 10 bases left in between. This CDR3 spans 13 amino acids. The CDR3 reads CASSLAGQPEQFF. The CDR3 coding sequence is TGTGCCAGCAGCTTAGCAGGGCAGCCCGAGCAGTTCTTC. The whole variable domain, remainder taken from reference TRBV7-9 and TRBJ2-1, is DTGVSQNPRHKITKRGQNVTFRCDPISEHNRLYWYRQTLGQGPEFLTYFQNEAQLEKSRLLSDRFSAERPKGSFSTLEIQRTEQGDSAMYLCASSLAGQPEQFFGPGTRLTVL.

In this sample, this clonotype turned up many times. The chain combines TRBV3-1 with TRBJ1-2; 11 bases line up with TRBD1. V was clipped by 6 bases and J by 9 bases; unmatched bases: 6. This CDR3 has 13 amino acids. CDR1 and CDR2 from the germline V gene are LGHDT and YNNKEL (reference sequence). The CDR3 nucleotides read TGTGCCAGCAGGCTGGGGACAGGGGGAAGCTACACCTTC. This sequence encodes CASRLGTGGSYTF.

At least ten counts were recorded for this clonotype. The chain joins TRBV12-3 or TRBV12-4 to TRBJ1-4; D might be TRBD1 (5 bases). The CDR3 has 15 amino acids. V lost 1 base to trimming and J lost 11 bases, with 17 bases between them. The CDR3 DNA reads TGTGCCAGCAGTTTAGAAGTCGGAGCAGGGACGAAACTGTTTTTT. This translates into CASSLEVGAGTKLFF.

This clonotype was seen a handful of times. This chain links TRBV6-1 with TRBJ1-2; D is undetermined. The CDR3 totals 14 residues. V was shortened by 3 bases and J by 8 bases, with 16 bases between the two germline ends. CDR1 and CDR2 from the germline V gene are MNHNS and SASEGT. The CDR3 nucleotides read TGTGCCAGCAGTGAGGGCTTAGGGCGTCAAGGCTACACCTTC. It is translated as CASSEGLGRQGYTF.

There are many counts of this clonotype. The V and J genes are TRBV6-5 and TRBJ1-1, with D perhaps TRBD1 (6 bases). The CDR3 is made up of 13 amino acids. Germline lookup yields CDR1 MNHEY and CDR2 SVGAGI. Trimming pared 2 bases from V and 11 bases from J, leaving 15 bases between. CDR3 amino acids: CASSYSPGQGAFF. CDR3 DNA: TGTGCCAGCAGTTACAGCCCGGGACAAGGGGCTTTCTTT.

The chain's CDR3 is CASSQPRTGGPKGYTF. In nucleotides, the CDR3 is TGCGCCAGCAGCCAACCGCGGACAGGGGGACCTAAGGGCTACACCTTC. The V and J genes are TRBV4-1 and TRBJ1-2, with 10 positions matching TRBD1. This CDR3 contains 16 residues. Germline V lookup: CDR1 MGHRA, CDR2 YSYEKL. Trimming at V came to 2 bases and at J to 8 bases, leaving 11 bases not matched to a gene.

The chain is built from TRBV2 and TRBJ1-1; no reliable D call. This CDR3 region has 13 residues. Germline V gives CDR1 SNHLY, CDR2 FYNNEI. V gave up 2 bases and J gave up 3 bases, with 7 bases separating them. CDR3 protein: CASSEWVDTEAFF. CDR3 coding DNA: TGTGCCAGCAGTGAATGGGTGGACACTGAAGCTTTCTTT.

This clonotype was seen ten or more times. This chain joins TRBV28 and TRBJ2-3, with 8 bases aligning to TRBD2. The CDR3 is 15 residues long. Germline assignment: CDR1 MDHEN and CDR2 SYDVKM. J was trimmed by 3 bases and V by 4 bases; bases with no gene match: 6. The CDR3 spells CASSSYGGRTDTQYF. The DNA for the CDR3 is TGTGCCAGCAGTTCTTACGGCGGGAGGACAGATACGCAGTATTTT.

This clonotype was seen at least ten times. The chain uses TRBV11-2 and TRBJ2-3, with 13 bases identical to TRBD2. J was trimmed by 0 bases and V by 4 bases; bases with no gene match: 7. CDR3 length: 18 amino acids. Germline loops: CDR1 SGHAT, CDR2 FQNNGV. The CDR3 DNA is TGTGCCAGCAGCTCCCCGGGACTAGCGGGATTTAGCACAGATACGCAGTATTTT. Translating gives CASSSPGLAGFSTDTQYF.

Ten or more counts support this clonotype. In nucleotides, the CDR3 is TGTGCCTGGACAGGGGGGTACAATGAGCAGTTCTTC. Its translation is CAWTGGYNEQFF. V and J are TRBV30 and TRBJ2-1, with TRBD1 as a possible D gene (7 bases). V was clipped by 4 bases and J by 4 bases, with 8 bases between them. The CDR3 is 12 amino acids. Germline CDR1 reads GTSNPN; CDR2 reads SVGIG (reference sequence).

The sample holds many counts of this clonotype. The genes are TRBV3-1 and TRBJ2-7; unclear D gene. V was clipped by 5 bases and J by 2 bases, with 13 bases between them. This CDR3 has 14 amino acids. Germline V CDR1 and CDR2: LGHDT, YNNKEL (reference sequence). This CDR3 is CASSFSPIAYEQYF. The CDR3 DNA reads TGTGCCAGCAGCTTCTCCCCCATCGCCTACGAGCAGTACTTC.

In its sample, this clonotype was seen a few times. Given a much more abundant clone one base away, this may be a read error. The V call is TRBV7-2, the J call TRBJ2-1, with D hard to call. V shed 1 base and J shed 6 bases, with 4 bases lying between them. Germline CDR1 SGHTA, CDR2 FQGNSA. The CDR3 consists of 12 residues. DNA of the CDR3: TGTGCCAGCAGCTTAGAATCCAATGAGCAGTTCTTC. Its translation: CASSLESNEQFF.

This clonotype turned up a few times. A much larger clone differs by one base, so this may be a read error. V usage is TRBV7-9 and J usage is TRBJ1-4; 10 bases are a match to TRBD1. Trimming cost V 4 bases and J 6 bases; bases outside gene matches: 2. There are 14 residues in the CDR3. Per germline, CDR1 SEHNR and CDR2 FQNEAQ (reference sequence). DNA of the CDR3: TGTGCCAGCAGCTCGACAGGGGGCGATGAAAAACTGTTTTTT. It translates to CASSSTGGDEKLFF.

Only a few counts were recorded for this clonotype. The chain couples TRBV4-1 to TRBJ1-2; 7 bases are shared with TRBD1. CDR1 is MGHRA and CDR2 is YSYEKL in the germline V gene. This CDR3 region has 14 residues. V was pared by 7 bases and J by 8 bases, with 13 bases of the junction left unmatched. In DNA form, the CDR3 reads TGCGCCAGCACCTCTCGAGAGGGGGCAGAAGGCTACACCTTC. This codes for CASTSREGAEGYTF.

The CDR3 sequence is CASRLPPRGTLLNYGYTF. In DNA, the CDR3 is TGTGCCAGCCGCCTACCCCCCAGGGGGACCCTCCTAAACTATGGCTACACCTTC. The rearrangement links TRBV12-3 or TRBV12-4 to TRBJ1-2; 7 nucleotides line up with TRBD1. The CDR3 contains 18 residues. The J segment lost 2 bases and the V segment lost 8 bases, leaving 20 bases of the junction unmatched.

This clonotype occurred a few times. The chain uses TRBV19 and TRBJ2-2, with D possibly being TRBD1 (6 bases). The germline V gene has CDR1 LNHDA and CDR2 SQIVND (reference sequence). The V and J ends lost 3 bases and 5 bases respectively, with 10 bases between them. The CDR3 runs to 14 residues. The CDR3 reads CASSILGATGELFF. The CDR3 DNA follows: TGTGCCAGTAGTATTCTGGGGGCTACCGGGGAGCTGTTTTTT.

In the case of this clonotype: One base away lies a much larger clone, so this may be a sequencing read error. The conserved final phenylalanine or tryptophan is absent from the CDR3, which likely points to a read error. The rearrangement links TRBV24-1 to TRBJ2-1; D perhaps matches TRBD2 (6 bases). Near its end, the DNA agrees better with TRBJ2-5, so the J call may be wrong. This CDR3 region has 15 residues. Germline CDR1 and CDR2: KGHDR and SFDVKD. Here the CDR3 reads CATSDLCAGLETQYC. In nucleotides, the CDR3 is TGTGCCACCAGTGATTTGTGCGCGGGGCTGGAGACCCAGTACTGC.

This clonotype has ten or more counts. The chain uses TRBV19 and TRBJ1-1, with a possible D match to TRBD1 (5 bases). This CDR3 has 14 residues. The ends were cut back, 3 bases at V and 0 bases at J, with 8 bases in the middle. Germline-derived CDR1 and CDR2 are LNHDA and SQIVND (reference sequence). Here the CDR3 reads CASSMTGLNTEAFF. In DNA form, the CDR3 reads TGTGCCAGTAGTATGACGGGGCTGAACACTGAAGCTTTCTTT. The whole variable domain, filled in from reference TRBV19 and TRBJ1-1, reads DGGITQSPKYLFRKEGQNVTLSCEQNLNHDAMYWYRQDPGQGLRLIYYSQIVNDFQKGDIAEGYSVSREKKESFPLTVTSAQKNPTAFYLCASSMTGLNTEAFFGQGTRLTVV.

The chain combines TRBV11-2 with TRBJ1-3, with D maybe TRBD1 (5 bases). V was clipped by 1 base and J by 2 bases, with 9 bases between them. Germline-derived CDR1 and CDR2 are SGHAT and FQNNGV. This CDR3 spans 15 amino acids. In DNA form, the CDR3 reads TGTGCCAGCAGCTTAGCTAGGGGCCCTGGAAACACCATATATTTT. This codes for CASSLARGPGNTIYF.

This clonotype has ten or more counts. The chain is built from TRBV29-1 and TRBJ1-1, with 7 bases fitting TRBD1. This CDR3 contains 12 residues. With 6 bases clipped from V and 7 bases from J, the junction kept 8 bases outside the gene matches. The germline CDR1 and CDR2 sequences are SQVTM and ANQGSEA. The CDR3 loop reads CSVVYRGLEAFF. The CDR3 region has the DNA TGCAGCGTAGTATACAGGGGTCTTGAAGCTTTCTTT.